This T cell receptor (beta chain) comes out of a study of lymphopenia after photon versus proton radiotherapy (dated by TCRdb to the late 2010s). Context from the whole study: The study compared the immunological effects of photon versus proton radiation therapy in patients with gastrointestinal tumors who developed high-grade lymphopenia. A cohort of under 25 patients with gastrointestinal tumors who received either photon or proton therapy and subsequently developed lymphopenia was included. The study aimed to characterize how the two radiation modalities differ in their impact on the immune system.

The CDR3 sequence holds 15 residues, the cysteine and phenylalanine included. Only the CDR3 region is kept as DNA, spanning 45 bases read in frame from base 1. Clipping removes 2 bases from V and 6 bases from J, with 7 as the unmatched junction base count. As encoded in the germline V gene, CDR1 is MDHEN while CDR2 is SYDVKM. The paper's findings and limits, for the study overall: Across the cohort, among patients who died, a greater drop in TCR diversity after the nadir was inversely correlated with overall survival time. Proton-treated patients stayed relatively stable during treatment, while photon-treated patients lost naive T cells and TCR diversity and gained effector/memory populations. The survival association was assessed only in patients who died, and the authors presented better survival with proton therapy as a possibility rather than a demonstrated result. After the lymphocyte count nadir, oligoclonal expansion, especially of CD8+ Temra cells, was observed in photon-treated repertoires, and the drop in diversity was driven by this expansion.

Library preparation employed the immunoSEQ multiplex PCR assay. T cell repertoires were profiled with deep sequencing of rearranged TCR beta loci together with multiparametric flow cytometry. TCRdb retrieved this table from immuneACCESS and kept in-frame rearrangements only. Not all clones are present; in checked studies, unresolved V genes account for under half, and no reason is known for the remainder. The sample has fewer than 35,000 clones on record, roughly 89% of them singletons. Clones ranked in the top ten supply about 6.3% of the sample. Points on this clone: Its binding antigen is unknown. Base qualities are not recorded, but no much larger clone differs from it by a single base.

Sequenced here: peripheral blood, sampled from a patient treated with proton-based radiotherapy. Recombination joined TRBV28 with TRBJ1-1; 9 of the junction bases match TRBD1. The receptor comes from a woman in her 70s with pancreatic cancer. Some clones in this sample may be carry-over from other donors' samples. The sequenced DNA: TGTGCCAGCAGTTTAGGGGACAGGGCCGGGGCTGAAGCTTTCTTT. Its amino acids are CASSLGDRAGAEAFF.